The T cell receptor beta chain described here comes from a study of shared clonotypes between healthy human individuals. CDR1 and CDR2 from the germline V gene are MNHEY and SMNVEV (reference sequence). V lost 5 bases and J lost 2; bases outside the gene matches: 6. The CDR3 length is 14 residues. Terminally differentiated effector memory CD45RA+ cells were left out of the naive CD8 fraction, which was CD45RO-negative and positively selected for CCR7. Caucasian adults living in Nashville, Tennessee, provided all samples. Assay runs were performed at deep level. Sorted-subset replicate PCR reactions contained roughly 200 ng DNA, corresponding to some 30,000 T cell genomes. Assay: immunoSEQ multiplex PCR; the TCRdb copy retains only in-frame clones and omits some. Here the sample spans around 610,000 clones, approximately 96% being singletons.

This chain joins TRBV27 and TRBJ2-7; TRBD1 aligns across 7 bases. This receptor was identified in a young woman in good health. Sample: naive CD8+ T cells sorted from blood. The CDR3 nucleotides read TGTGCCAGCAGTGCCCGACAGGGACCCTACGAGCAGTACTTC. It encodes CASSARQGPYEQYF.